The 10 T cell receptor beta chains below were found in one sample sequenced in a study of cytomegalovirus exposure and HLA in healthy donors. The PCR contained 60 Vbeta and 13 Jbeta primers. The protocol was immunoSEQ multiplex PCR, while the TCRdb copy is restricted to in-frame clones and leaves out a portion. The sample's table shows approximately 54,000 clones. The sample consisted of PBMCs. The receptors derive from a middle-aged woman in good health and CMV-seronegative.

The rearrangement joins TRBV5-8 to TRBJ2-7; the D is unclear. Trimming removed 2 bases from V and 3 bases from J, with 6 bases in between. CDR3 length: 12 amino acids. The germline gives CDR1 SGHTS, CDR2 YDEGEE. The CDR3 loop is CASSLDNYEQYF. CDR3 DNA: TGTGCCAGCAGCTTAGACAACTACGAGCAGTACTTC.

The V call is TRBV28, the J call TRBJ1-5; TRBD1 agrees at 8 bases. Germline loops: CDR1 MDHEN, CDR2 SYDVKM. V was pared by 1 base and J by 3 bases, with 5 bases of the junction left unmatched. The CDR3 covers 16 residues. CDR3 DNA: TGTGCCAGCAGTTTATCCGGGACAGGCCTCAATCAGCCCCAGCATTTT. Protein: CASSLSGTGLNQPQHF. Together with reference TRBV28 and TRBJ1-5, the CDR3 gives the full variable domain: DVKVTQSSRYLVKRTGEKVFLECVQDMDHENMFWYRQDPGLGLRLIYFSYDVKMKEKGDIPEGYSVSREKKERFSLILESASTNQTSMYLCASSLSGTGLNQPQHFGDGTRLSIL.

The rearrangement links TRBV2 to TRBJ1-1; weak D call: TRBD1 (6 bases). The CDR3 is 13 amino acids. V lost 8 bases and J 0 bases, leaving 10 bases between the germline ends. Germline values: CDR1 SNHLY, CDR2 FYNNEI. CDR3 DNA sequence: TGTGCCAGCCAACAGGGAATGAACACTGAAGCTTTCTTT. Translating it yields CASQQGMNTEAFF. The full variable domain, rest sourced from reference TRBV2 and TRBJ1-1, is EPEVTQTPSHQVTQMGQEVILRCVPISNHLYFYWYRQILGQKVEFLVSFYNNEISEKSEIFDDQFSVERPDGSNFTLKIRSTKLEDSAMYFCASQQGMNTEAFFGQGTRLTVV.

The genes are TRBV28 and TRBJ2-7; D gene ambiguous. Trimming removed 4 bases at V and 0 bases at J, with 16 bases between. This CDR3 has 16 amino acids. Germline CDR1 and CDR2: MDHEN and SYDVKM. As DNA, the CDR3 is TGTGCCAGCAGTTCCCCCCGGGTCCGCTTCTCCTACGAGCAGTACTTC. The encoded protein is CASSSPRVRFSYEQYF.

This chain connects TRBV6-1 to TRBJ1-6, with a possible D match to TRBD1 (5 bases). V lost 0 bases and J lost 5, with 11 bases in between. The CDR3 has 16 amino acids. CDR1 is MNHNS, CDR2 SASEGT, per germline. In nucleotides, the CDR3 is TGTGCCAGCAGTGAAGCTTTGAGCAGGGATAATTCACCCCTCCACTTT. Translated, it gives CASSEALSRDNSPLHF.

This chain joins TRBV30 and TRBJ1-4; 9 bases map to TRBD1. This CDR3 is 13 amino acids long. Unmatched junction bases numbered 3, after V lost 5 bases and J lost 5 bases. Germline V gene lookup returns CDR1 GTSNPN and CDR2 SVGIG (reference sequence). CDR3 nucleotide sequence: TGTGCCTGGGACAGGGGGAAGAATGAAAAACTGTTTTTT. Its protein is CAWDRGKNEKLFF.

The chain combines TRBV28 with TRBJ1-1; 8 bases match TRBD1. Germline lookup yields CDR1 MDHEN and CDR2 SYDVKM. V was pared by 10 bases and J by 4 bases, with 8 bases of the junction left unmatched. This CDR3 spans 13 amino acids. CDR3 coding DNA: TGTGCCATCATGGGACAGGCGGGCACTGAAGCTTTCTTT. The encoded protein is CAIMGQAGTEAFF.

V gene TRBV27 combines with J gene TRBJ1-4; 9 positions agree with TRBD1. Germline CDR1 reads MNHEY; CDR2 reads SMNVEV (reference sequence). Trimming removed 5 bases from V and 4 bases from J; junction bases left unmatched: 5. The CDR3 sequence is 15 residues long. Here the CDR3 reads CASSTKTGGNEKLFF. The CDR3 DNA sequence: TGTGCCAGCAGTACCAAGACAGGGGGTAATGAAAAACTGTTTTTT.

V is TRBV7-2 and J is TRBJ2-7; D is uncertain. V was shortened by 5 bases and J by 7 bases, with 15 bases between the two germline ends. CDR3 size: 13 residues. The germline V gene has CDR1 SGHTA and CDR2 FQGNSA. CDR3 sequence (DNA): TGTGCCAGCAGCCCGCGACTGGATCTAGAGCAGTACTTC. This encodes CASSPRLDLEQYF.

V usage is TRBV19 and J usage is TRBJ1-1; 8 bases are shared with TRBD1. The germline gives CDR1 LNHDA, CDR2 SQIVND (reference sequence). V shed 6 bases and J 3 bases; nucleotides not matched to a gene: 3. The CDR3 loop spans 13 amino acids. CDR3 coding DNA: TGTGCCAGTAGCCCACAGGGGGACACTGAAGCTTTCTTT. Protein: CASSPQGDTEAFF.